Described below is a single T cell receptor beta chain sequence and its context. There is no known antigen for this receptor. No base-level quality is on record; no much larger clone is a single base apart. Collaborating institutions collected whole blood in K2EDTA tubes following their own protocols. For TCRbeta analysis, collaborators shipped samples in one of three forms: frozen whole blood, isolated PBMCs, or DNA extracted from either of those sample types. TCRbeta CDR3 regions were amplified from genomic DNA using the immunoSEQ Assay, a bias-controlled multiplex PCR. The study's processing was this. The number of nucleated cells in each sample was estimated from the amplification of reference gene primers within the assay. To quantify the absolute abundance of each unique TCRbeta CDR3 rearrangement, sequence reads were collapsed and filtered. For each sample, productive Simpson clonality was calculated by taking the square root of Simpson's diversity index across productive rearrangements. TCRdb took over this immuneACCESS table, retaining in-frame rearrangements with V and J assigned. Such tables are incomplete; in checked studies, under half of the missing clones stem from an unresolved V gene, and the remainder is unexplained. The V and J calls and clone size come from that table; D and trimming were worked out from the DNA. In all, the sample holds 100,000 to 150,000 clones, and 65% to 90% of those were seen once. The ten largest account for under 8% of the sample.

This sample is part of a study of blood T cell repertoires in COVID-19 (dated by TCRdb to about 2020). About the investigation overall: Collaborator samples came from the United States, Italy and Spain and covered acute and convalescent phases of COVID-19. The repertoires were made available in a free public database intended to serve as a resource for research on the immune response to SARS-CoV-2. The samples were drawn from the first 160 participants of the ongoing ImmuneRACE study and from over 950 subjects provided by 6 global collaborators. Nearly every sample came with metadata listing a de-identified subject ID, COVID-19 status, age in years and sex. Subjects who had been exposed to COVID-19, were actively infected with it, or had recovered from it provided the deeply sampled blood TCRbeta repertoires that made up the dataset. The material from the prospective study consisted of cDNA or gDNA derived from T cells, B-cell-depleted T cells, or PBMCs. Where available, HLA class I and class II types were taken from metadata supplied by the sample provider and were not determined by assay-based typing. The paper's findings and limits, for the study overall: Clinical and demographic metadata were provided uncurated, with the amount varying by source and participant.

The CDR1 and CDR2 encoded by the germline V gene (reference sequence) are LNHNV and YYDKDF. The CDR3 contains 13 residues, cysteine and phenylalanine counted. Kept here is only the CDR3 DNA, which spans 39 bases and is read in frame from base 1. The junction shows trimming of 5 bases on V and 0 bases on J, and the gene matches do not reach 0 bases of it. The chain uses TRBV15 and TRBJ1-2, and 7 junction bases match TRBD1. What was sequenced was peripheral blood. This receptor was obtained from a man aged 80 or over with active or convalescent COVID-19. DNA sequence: TGTGCCACCAGCGACAGGGCTAACTATGGCTACACCTTC. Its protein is CATSDRANYGYTF. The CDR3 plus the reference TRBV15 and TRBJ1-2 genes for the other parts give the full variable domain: DAMVIQNPRYQVTQFGKPVTLSCSQTLNHNVMYWYQQKSSQAPKLLFHYYDKDFNNEADTPDNFQSRRPNTSFCFLDIRSPGLGDTAMYLCATSDRANYGYTFGSGTRLTVV.